This T cell receptor (beta chain) originates from a study of blood T cell repertoires in COVID-19 (dated by TCRdb to about 2020). Context from the whole study: Samples from collaborators originated in the United States, Italy and Spain and spanned both the acute and convalescent phases of COVID-19. The material from the prospective study consisted of cDNA or gDNA derived from T cells, B-cell-depleted T cells, or PBMCs. The dataset comprised deeply sampled blood TCRbeta repertoires from subjects exposed to, actively infected with, or recovered from COVID-19. The repertoires were made available in a free public database intended to serve as a resource for research on the immune response to SARS-CoV-2. The samples were drawn from two sources: the first 160 participants of the ongoing ImmuneRACE study, and 1,254 subjects contributed by 6 global collaborators. The sample metadata nearly always contained a de-identified subject ID, COVID-19 status, age in years and sex. HLA class I and class II types, where available, came from metadata supplied by the sample provider rather than from assay-based typing.

This clone was seen a handful of times. Its antigen is unknown. No qualities accompany the bases; no much larger clone lies one base away. Samples from volunteer blood donors who had recovered from COVID-19 were contributed by a second Seattle source. The collaborating institutions used their own protocols to collect whole blood in K2EDTA tubes. For TCRbeta analysis, collaborators shipped samples as frozen whole blood, isolated PBMCs, or DNA extracted from either of those sample types. The CDR1 and CDR2 encoded by the germline V gene (reference sequence) are MNHNY and SVGAGI. V sheds 8 bases and J sheds 0 bases, leaving 13 bases between their ends. Including the terminal cysteine and phenylalanine, the CDR3 comprises 14 residues. This entry keeps only the CDR3 DNA: 42 bases, framed from base 1. The paper's findings and limits, for the study overall: How much clinical and demographic metadata was included differed by source and by participant, and the metadata was provided uncurated.

The immunoSEQ Assay, a bias-controlled multiplex PCR, was used to amplify TCRbeta CDR3 regions from genomic DNA. The authors processed their data as follows. The number of nucleated cells in each sample was estimated by amplification of reference gene primers within the assay. To quantify the absolute abundance of each unique TCRbeta CDR3 rearrangement, sequence reads were collapsed and filtered. For each sample, productive Simpson clonality was calculated as the square root of Simpson's diversity index over productive rearrangements. This is the immuneACCESS table as TCRdb keeps it, with only in-frame sequences that have V and J called. A part of the clones is gone; compared with another copy, unresolved V genes explain less than half, and the rest is unexplained. From that table come the V and J calls and clone size; the DNA was used to work out D and trimming. For this sample there are around 250,000 clones; approximately 89% appear just once. Jointly, the top ten make up around 1.5% of the sample.

Here the chain combines TRBV6-6 and TRBJ1-2; D gene: possibly TRBD1, on 6 matching bases. The sequenced material came from peripheral blood. The TCR sequence derives from a woman aged 60-75 years who had recovered from COVID-19. The sequenced DNA: TGTGCCAGCGCCGGGGGGCCCTCTAACTATGGCTACACCTTC. Its amino acids are CASAGGPSNYGYTF.